This TCR beta chain was observed in a study of T-cell memory formation after mild COVID-19. For the study at large: Across donors, TCR clusters were largely donor specific.

CDR3 length: 12 amino acids. Germline CDR1 and CDR2: SEHNR and FQNEAQ (reference sequence). V was cut by 2 bases and J by 5 bases, with 6 bases left in between. Each CDR3 protein gets one entry after TCRdb re-called the 5' RACE reads with MiXCR. There are roughly 560,000 distinct CDR3 sequences in the sample; just over 20% occur only once, and roughly an eighth lies in the top ten. Comment on this clonotype: Its antigen is as yet unknown.

Study-level results: Day 15 to 85 contracting clones showed balanced CD4/CD8; day 15 to 37 expanders favored CD4+.

The chain uses TRBV7-9 and TRBJ1-1; D ambiguous. Sequenced: PBMCs or a T cell subset sorted from them (not recorded which). The receptor comes from an adult woman who had mild COVID-19 (a few samples of this study predate the infection). Cell type and time point are not known. CDR3 loop: CASSLSNTEAFF. CDR3 nucleotide sequence: TGTGCCAGCAGCTTATCCAATACTGAAGCTTTCTTT.